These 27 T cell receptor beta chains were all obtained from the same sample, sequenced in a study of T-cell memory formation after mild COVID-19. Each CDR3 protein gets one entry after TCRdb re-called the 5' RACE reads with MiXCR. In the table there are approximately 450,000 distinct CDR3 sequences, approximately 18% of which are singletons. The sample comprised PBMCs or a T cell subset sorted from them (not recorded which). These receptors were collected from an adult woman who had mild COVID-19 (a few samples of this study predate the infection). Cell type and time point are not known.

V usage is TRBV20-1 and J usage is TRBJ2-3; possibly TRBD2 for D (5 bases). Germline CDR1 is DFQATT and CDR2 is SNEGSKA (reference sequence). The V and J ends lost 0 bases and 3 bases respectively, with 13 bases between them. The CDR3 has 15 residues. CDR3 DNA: TGCAGTGCTAGAGATCCTGCGGGTAGGACAGATACGCAGTATTTT. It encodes CSARDPAGRTDTQYF.

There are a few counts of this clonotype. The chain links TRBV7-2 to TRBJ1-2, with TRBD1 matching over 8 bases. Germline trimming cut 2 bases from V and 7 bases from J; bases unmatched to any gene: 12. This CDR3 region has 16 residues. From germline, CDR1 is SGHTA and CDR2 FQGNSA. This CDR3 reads CASSLSQGASLGGYTF. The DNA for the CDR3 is TGTGCCAGCAGCTTATCTCAGGGGGCCTCCTTGGGTGGCTACACCTTC.

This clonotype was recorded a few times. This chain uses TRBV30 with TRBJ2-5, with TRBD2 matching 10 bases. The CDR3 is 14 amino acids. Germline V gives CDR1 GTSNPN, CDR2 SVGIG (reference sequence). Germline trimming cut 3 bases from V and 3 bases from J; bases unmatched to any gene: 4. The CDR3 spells CAWRGLAAKETQYF. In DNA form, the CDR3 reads TGTGCCTGGAGAGGACTAGCGGCAAAAGAGACCCAGTACTTC.

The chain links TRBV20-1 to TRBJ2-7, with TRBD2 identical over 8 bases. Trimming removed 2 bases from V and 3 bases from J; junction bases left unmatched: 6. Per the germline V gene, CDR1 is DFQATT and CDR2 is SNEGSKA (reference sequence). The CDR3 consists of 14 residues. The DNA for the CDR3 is TGCAGTGCTAGAATGGCGGGAGGCCTCTACGAGCAGTACTTC. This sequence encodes CSARMAGGLYEQYF.

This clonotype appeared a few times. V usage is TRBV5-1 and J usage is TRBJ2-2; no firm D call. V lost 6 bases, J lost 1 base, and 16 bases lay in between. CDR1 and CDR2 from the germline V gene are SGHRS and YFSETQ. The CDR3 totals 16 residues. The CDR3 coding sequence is TGCGCCAGCACTATTGATTCGGCTAAGAACACCGGGGAGCTGTTTTTT. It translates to CASTIDSAKNTGELFF.

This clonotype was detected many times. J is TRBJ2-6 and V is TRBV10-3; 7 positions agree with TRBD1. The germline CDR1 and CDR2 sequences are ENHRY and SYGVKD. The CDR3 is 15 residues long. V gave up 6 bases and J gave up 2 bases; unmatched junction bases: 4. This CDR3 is CAIRPTGAGANVLTF. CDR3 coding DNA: TGTGCCATCAGGCCCACAGGGGCTGGGGCCAACGTCCTGACTTTC.

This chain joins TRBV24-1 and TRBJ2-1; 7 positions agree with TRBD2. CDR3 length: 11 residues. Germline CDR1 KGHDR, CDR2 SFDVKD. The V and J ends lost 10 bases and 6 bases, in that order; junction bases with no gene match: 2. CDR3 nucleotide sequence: TGTGCCACGGGGAGGGGCAATGAGCAGTTCTTC. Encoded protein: CATGRGNEQFF.

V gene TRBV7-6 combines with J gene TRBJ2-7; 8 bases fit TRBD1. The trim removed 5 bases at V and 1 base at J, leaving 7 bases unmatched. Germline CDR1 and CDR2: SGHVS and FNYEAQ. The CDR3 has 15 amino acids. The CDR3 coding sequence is TGTGCCAGCAGCCCGGGGACAGGCGAATCCTACGAGCAGTACTTC. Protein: CASSPGTGESYEQYF.

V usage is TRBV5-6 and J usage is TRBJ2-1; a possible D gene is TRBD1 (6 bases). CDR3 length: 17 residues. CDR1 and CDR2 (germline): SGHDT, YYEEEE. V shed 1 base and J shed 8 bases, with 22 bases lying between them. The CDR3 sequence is CASSLPFEGERVHEQFF. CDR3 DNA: TGTGCCAGCAGCTTGCCCTTTGAGGGGGAGAGGGTCCATGAGCAGTTCTTC.

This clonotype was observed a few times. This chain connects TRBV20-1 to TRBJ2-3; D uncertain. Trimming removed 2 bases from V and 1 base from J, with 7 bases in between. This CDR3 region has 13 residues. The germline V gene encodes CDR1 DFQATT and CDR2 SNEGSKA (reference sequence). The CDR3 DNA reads TGCAGTGCTAGACGAATGGGCACAGATACGCAGTATTTT. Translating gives CSARRMGTDTQYF.

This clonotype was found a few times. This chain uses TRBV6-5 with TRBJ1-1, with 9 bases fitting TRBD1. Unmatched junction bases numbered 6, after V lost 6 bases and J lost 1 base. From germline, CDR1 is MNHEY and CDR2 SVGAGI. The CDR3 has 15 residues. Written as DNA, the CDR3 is TGTGCCAGCAGCGACAGGGGGGCGGGGAACACTGAAGCTTTCTTT. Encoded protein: CASSDRGAGNTEAFF.

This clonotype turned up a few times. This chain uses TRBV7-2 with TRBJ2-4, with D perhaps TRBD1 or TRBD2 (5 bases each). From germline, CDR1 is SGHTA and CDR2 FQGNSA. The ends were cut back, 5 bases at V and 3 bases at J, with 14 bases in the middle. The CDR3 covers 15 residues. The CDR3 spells CASSRPGTFKNIQYF. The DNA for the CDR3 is TGTGCCAGCAGCCGCCCCGGGACCTTCAAAAACATTCAGTACTTC.

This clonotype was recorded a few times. CDR3 residues: CASSSHINDRGGEGNEKLFF. CDR3 bases: TGTGCCAGCAGTTCTCACATCAATGACAGGGGCGGCGAGGGTAATGAAAAACTGTTTTTT. The rearrangement joins TRBV27 to TRBJ1-4; 8 nucleotides align to TRBD1. Germline lookup yields CDR1 MNHEY and CDR2 SMNVEV (reference sequence). V gave up 4 bases and J gave up 4 bases; unmatched junction bases: 20. The CDR3 runs to 20 residues.

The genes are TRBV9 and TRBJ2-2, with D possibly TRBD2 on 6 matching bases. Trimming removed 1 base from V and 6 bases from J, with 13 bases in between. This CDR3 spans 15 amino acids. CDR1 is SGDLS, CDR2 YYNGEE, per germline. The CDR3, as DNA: TGTGCCAGCAGCGTAAGGAGGGTAGATGCCGGGGAGCTGTTTTTT. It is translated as CASSVRRVDAGELFF.

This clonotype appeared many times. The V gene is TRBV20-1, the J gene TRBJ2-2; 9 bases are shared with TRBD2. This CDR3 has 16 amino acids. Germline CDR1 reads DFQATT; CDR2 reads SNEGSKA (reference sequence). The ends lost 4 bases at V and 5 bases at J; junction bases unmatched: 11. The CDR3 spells CSATPTWRGGTGELFF. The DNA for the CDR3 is TGCAGTGCTACCCCAACTTGGCGGGGGGGGACCGGGGAGCTGTTTTTT.

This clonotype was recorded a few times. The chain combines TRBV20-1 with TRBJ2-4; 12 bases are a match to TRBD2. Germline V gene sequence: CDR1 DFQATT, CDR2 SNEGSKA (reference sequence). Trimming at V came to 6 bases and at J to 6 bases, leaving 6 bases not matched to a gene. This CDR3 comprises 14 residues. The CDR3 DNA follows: TGCAGTGCCAAGACTAGCGGGGGTGGAAACATTCAGTACTTC. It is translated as CSAKTSGGGNIQYF.

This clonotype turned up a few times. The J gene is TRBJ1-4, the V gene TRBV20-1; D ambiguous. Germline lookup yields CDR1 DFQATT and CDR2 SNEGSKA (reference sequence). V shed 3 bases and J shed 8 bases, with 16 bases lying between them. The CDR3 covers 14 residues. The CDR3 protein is CSARWSQLYEKLFF. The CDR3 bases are TGCAGTGCTAGGTGGAGCCAGCTCTACGAAAAACTGTTTTTT.

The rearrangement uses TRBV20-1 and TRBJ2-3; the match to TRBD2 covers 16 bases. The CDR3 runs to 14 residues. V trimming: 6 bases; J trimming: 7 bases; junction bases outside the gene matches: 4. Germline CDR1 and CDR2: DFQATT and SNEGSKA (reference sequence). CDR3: CSAGTSGGANTQYF. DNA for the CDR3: TGCAGTGCCGGGACTAGCGGGGGGGCAAATACGCAGTATTTT.

DNA of the CDR3: TGTGCCAGCAGTCTCTCCCGGGACCTGCCCTACGAGCAGTACTTC. Translated, it gives CASSLSRDLPYEQYF. The V call is TRBV6-5, the J call TRBJ2-7, with D possibly called TRBD1 or TRBD2 (5 bases each). The germline V gene encodes CDR1 MNHEY and CDR2 SVGAGI. The germline V and J ends were trimmed by 5 bases and 2 bases, with 16 bases remaining between them. The CDR3 consists of 15 residues.

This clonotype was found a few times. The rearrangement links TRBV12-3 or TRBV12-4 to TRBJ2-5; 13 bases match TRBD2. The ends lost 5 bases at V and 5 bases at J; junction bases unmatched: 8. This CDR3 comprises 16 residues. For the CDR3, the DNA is TGTGCCAGCAGTCCCCGGACTAGCGGGAGTTTGGAGACCCAGTACTTC. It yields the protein CASSPRTSGSLETQYF.

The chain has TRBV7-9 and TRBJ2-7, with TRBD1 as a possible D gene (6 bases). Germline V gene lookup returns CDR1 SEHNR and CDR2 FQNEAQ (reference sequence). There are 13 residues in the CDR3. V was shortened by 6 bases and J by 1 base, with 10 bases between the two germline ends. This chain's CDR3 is CASRLGQSYEQYF. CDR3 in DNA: TGTGCCAGCAGACTCGGACAGTCCTACGAGCAGTACTTC.

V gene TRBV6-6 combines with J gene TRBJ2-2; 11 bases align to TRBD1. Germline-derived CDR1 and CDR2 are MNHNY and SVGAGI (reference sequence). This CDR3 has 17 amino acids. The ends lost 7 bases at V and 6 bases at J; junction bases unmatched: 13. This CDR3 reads CASNYPGTGGISGELFF. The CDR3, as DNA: TGTGCCAGCAACTACCCCGGGACAGGGGGTATATCCGGGGAGCTGTTTTTT.

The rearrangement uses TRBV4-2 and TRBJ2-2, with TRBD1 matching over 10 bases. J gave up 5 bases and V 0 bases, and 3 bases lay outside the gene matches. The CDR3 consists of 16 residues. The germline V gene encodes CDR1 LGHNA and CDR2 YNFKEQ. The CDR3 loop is CASSQDPGQGTGELFF. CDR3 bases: TGTGCCAGCAGCCAAGATCCGGGACAGGGGACCGGGGAGCTGTTTTTT.

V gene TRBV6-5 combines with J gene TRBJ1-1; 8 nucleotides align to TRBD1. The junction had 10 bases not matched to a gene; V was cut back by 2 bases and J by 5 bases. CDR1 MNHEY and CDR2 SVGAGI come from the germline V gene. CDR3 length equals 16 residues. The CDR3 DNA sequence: TGTGCCAGCAGTTACGTTTTGGGGCAGGGGGCTACTGAAGCTTTCTTT. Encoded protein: CASSYVLGQGATEAFF.

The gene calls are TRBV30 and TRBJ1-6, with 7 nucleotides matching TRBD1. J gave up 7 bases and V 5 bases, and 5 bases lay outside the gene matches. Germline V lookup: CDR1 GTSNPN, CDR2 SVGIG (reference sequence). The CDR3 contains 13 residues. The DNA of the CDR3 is TGTGCCTGGGCGAAACAGGGGAATTCACCCCTCCACTTT. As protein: CAWAKQGNSPLHF.

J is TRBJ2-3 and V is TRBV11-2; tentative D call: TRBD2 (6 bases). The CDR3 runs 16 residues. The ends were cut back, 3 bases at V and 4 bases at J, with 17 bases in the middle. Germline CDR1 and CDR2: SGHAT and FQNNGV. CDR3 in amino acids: CASSLGGVREADTQYF. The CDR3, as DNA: TGTGCCAGCAGCTTGGGTGGGGTGAGGGAGGCAGATACGCAGTATTTT.

CDR3 DNA: TGTGCCAGCAGCATGGGACAGGGGGCCGGGGAGACCCAGTACTTC. Amino acids: CASSMGQGAGETQYF. The chain uses TRBV7-6 and TRBJ2-5; 12 nucleotides line up with TRBD1. J lost 5 bases, V lost 5 bases, and 6 bases had no gene match. This CDR3 contains 15 residues. Germline V gene sequence: CDR1 SGHVS, CDR2 FNYEAQ.